The following is a T cell receptor beta chain sequence with its context. This sample is drawn from a study of cytomegalovirus exposure and HLA in healthy donors. Germline-derived CDR1 and CDR2 are MNHEY and SVGAGI. The CDR3 is made up of 14 amino acids. Trimming at V came to 4 bases and at J to 0 bases, leaving 1 base not matched to a gene. The PCR had 60 Vbeta and 13 Jbeta primers. The protocol was immunoSEQ multiplex PCR, while the TCRdb copy is restricted to in-frame clones and leaves out a portion. The sample yields around 130,000 clones, over 70% seen once. The clonotype originates from a woman aged 55 to 70 in good health and CMV-seropositive. The sequenced sample consisted of PBMCs. The chain couples TRBV6-5 to TRBJ2-7; 9 bases map to TRBD1. The CDR3 protein is CASSLTGGSYEQYF. Written as DNA, the CDR3 is TGTGCCAGCAGTTTGACAGGGGGCTCCTACGAGCAGTACTTC.